The TCR beta chain described here comes from a study of T cell responses to AZD1222 COVID-19 vaccine. Study at large: Second-dose intervals near 4 or 12 weeks were combined.

The table came from immunoSEQ multiplex PCR; TCRdb's copy has only in-frame clones and leaves some out. The table shows 75,000 to 100,000 clones, with approximately 86% occurring only once. Study-wide points: All repertoire sampling was performed exclusively after the peak T cell response.

Germline CDR1 SGHTA, CDR2 FQGTGA. The V end was cut by 5 bases, the J end by 4 bases, with 6 bases between. This CDR3 comprises 12 residues. About this clone: Antigen unknown.

V is TRBV7-3 and J is TRBJ2-1; D remains unclear. The source is an adult in good health. The sample was peripheral blood, taken on day 0 of AZD1222 vaccination. In nucleotides, the CDR3 is TGTGCCAGCAGCATGAATTACAATGAGCAGTTCTTC. Translated: CASSMNYNEQFF.